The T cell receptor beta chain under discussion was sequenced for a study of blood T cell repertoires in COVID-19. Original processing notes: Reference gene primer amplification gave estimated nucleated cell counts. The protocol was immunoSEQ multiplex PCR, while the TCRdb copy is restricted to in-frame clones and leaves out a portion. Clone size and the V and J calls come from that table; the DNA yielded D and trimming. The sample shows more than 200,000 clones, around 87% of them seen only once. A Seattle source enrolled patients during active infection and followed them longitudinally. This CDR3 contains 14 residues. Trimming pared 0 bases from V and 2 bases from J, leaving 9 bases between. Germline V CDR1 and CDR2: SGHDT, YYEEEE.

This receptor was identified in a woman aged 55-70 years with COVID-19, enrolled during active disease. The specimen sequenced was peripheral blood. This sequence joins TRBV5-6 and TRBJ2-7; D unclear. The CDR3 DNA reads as TGTGCCAGCAGCTTGGTGGGCATTACCTACGAGCAGTACTTC. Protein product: CASSLVGITYEQYF.